The clone carrying this T cell receptor (beta chain) was counted ten times or more. Its antigen is unidentified. TCRdb redid the calling of the 5' RACE reads with MiXCR, one entry per CDR3 protein. This sample carries around 250,000 distinct CDR3 sequences, roughly 10% of them seen once, and the ten largest clones take less than 8%. These data originate in a study of CD8 T cells in ankylosing spondylitis. Regarding the study as a whole: Peripheral blood samples showed relatively rare disease-linked clones, and these clones were CD8+. In the blood and synovial fluid of reactive arthritis, some motif variants had been previously reported. Reported data indicate significant enrichment of disease-linked clones within matched ankylosing spondylitis synovial fluid.

The V segment lost 4 bases and the J segment 4 bases; nucleotides outside the gene matches: 12. Per germline, CDR1 MNHEY and CDR2 SVGAGI. This CDR3 spans 17 amino acids. This chain joins TRBV6-5 and TRBJ1-3; 8 nucleotides line up with TRBD1. Specimen: blood, either unsorted or a sorted T cell fraction (not recorded which). This receptor was taken from a male donor with ankylosing spondylitis or in good health (not recorded which). DNA for the CDR3: TGTGCCAGCAGTTTCCGACCCGGGACAGGTTCAGGAAACACCATATATTTT. It translates to CASSFRPGTGSGNTIYF.